The sequence of this TCR beta chain was determined in a study of blood T cell repertoires in COVID-19. Study in general: COVID-19 samples, acute and convalescent, were from the United States, Italy and Spain.

Authors' analysis steps: Estimated nucleated cell counts came from reference gene primer amplification. Clones were read by immunoSEQ multiplex PCR, and TCRdb kept only the in-frame ones, dropping some. That table gives V, J and clone size, and the DNA gave D and trimming. The repertoire has roughly 100,000 clones, over 75% of them found once; the top ten carry under 4.5%. This CDR3 has 16 amino acids. Trimming removed 0 bases from V and 6 bases from J; junction bases left unmatched: 9. Germline loops: CDR1 SGHRS, CDR2 YFSETQ. This sequence was found in a man in his fifties or sixties with acute or convalescent COVID-19. This chain joins TRBV5-1 and TRBJ2-1; 7 bases map to TRBD2. The sequencing sample was made of peripheral blood. CDR3 sequence (DNA): TGCGCCAGCAGCTTGGCCTCGGGACTAAGCCCCAATGAGCAGTTCTTC. Its translation is CASSLASGLSPNEQFF.